The clone carrying this TCR beta chain appeared a single time. What it binds is unknown. A v3.0 immunoSEQ assay was performed at survey level. Sequencing was performed with immunoSEQ multiplex PCR; in TCRdb, only in-frame clones are kept and a portion is missing. The table has about 36,000 clones, around 80% seen once; the top ten hold around 6.1%. The sample is drawn from a study of long-term antiretroviral therapy in people with HIV. Across the whole study: The 2015 recommendation for immediate ART came about a decade after the earliest samples. Study conclusions and caveats: Narrower CDR3 length ranges marked HIV repertoires relative to controls.

The ends were cut back, 6 bases at V and 2 bases at J, with 12 bases in the middle. Germline V gene sequence: CDR1 GTSNPN, CDR2 SVGIG (reference sequence). The CDR3 length is 13 residues. Every single participant having HIV got treatment inside the United States. Held in samples before DNA extraction were roughly 0.95-11 million cryopreserved PBMC. The gene calls are TRBV30 and TRBJ2-3; possibly TRBD2 for D (6 bases). The clonotype originates from a man between 18 and 29 years old with HIV. Sequencing was performed on unsorted PBMCs, taken 0.6 years after starting antiretroviral therapy. In DNA, the CDR3 is TGTGCCTGTGAGCGGGTCTACACAGATACGCAGTATTTT. Translated: CACERVYTDTQYF.